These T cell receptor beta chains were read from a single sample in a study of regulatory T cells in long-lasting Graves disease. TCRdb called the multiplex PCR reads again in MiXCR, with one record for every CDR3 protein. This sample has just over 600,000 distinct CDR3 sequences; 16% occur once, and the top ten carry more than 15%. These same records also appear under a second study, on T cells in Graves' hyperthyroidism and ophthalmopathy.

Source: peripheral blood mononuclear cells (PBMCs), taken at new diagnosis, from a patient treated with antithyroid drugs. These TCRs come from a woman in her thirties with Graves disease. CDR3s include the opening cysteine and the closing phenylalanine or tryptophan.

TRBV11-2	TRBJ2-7	CASSLDRRGQGPYYEQYF
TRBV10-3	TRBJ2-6	CASENRAGANVLTF
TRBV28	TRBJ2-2	CASSPLSALRGTSGTNTGELFF
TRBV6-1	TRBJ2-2	CASSPDGANTGELFF
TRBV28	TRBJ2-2	CASSSRSGRVSSNTGELFF
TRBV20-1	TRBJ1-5	CSASQGGISNQPQHF
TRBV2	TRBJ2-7	CASSDDRSYEQYF
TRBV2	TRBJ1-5	CASRGWRDQPQHF
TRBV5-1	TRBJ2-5	CASSMSGPGEETQYF
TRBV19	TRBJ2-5	CASRNTRGWETQYF
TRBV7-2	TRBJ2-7	CASSSHGTSYEQYF
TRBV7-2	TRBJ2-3	CASSLATSGGTDTQYF
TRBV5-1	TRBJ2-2	CASSLLGGSNTGELFF
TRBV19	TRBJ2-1	CASSIGSGDGYNEQFF
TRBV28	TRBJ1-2	CASGVTGYGYTF
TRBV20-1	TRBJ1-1	CRCWAGGFLNTKAFF
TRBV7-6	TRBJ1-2	CASSAQGGGGNYGYTF
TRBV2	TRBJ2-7	CASRPGWERSYEQYF
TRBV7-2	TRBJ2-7	CASRLGREQYF
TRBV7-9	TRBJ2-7	CASMGLTSEQYF
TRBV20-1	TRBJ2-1	CSARDLGTENNEQFF
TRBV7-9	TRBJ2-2	CASREGGNTGELFF
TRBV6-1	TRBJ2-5	CASSGGALGLRTQYF
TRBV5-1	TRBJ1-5	CASSPGGGGGQPQHF
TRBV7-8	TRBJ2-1	CASSLAGGPLEQFF
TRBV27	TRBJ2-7	CASSPRAFSYEQYF
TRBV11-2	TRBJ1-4	CASSRRSGVAEKLFF
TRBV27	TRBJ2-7	CASSSGGGAYEQYF
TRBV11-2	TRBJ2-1	CASSFALGTSGVRNNEQFF
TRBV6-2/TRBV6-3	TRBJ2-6	CASSEGSREMGANVLTF
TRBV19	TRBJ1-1	CASSARDSTLNEAFF
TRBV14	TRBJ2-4	CASSQADRVGGIQYF
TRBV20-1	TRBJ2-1	CSARDREYEQFF
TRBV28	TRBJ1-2	CASSYRGSALYDYYGYTF
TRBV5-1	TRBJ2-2	CASSLLGTGVTGELFF
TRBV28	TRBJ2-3	CASSSDRPSTDTQYF
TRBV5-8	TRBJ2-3	CASSYGLGPLGTDTQYF
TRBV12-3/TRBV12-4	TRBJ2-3	CASSWTTDTQYF
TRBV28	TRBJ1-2	CASSSRTGTWGGYTF
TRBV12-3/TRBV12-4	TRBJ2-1	CASSFRGLAALNEQFF
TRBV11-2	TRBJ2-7	CASSLKPSGVFEQYF
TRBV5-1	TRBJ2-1	CASSWDREGEFF
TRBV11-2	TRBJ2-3	CASSYGTSGSTQYF
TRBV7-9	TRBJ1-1	CASSLPIIPSEAFF
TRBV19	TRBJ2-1	CASSPVAGRSSNEQFF
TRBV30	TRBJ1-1	CAWSGTGVYTEAFF
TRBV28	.	CASSLRFGGGAANEQFF
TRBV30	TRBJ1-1	CAWSVLSNTEAFF